The 9 T cell receptor beta chains reported below all come from one sample, sequenced in a study of T cell repertoires in cytomegalovirus infection. TCRdb reprocessed the reads with MiXCR, giving one entry per CDR3 protein. This table has about 570,000 distinct CDR3 sequences, just under 40% appearing once. For these TCRs, the target antigens are not known. The source material was cultured PBMCs, sampled from culture after CMV antigen stimulation. Every receptor here comes from a human donor in good health (CMV status not recorded). Some clones in this sample may be carry-over from other donors' samples.

The genes are TRBV10-3 and TRBJ2-7; no reliable D call. Germline V lookup: CDR1 ENHRY, CDR2 SYGVKD. V lost 2 bases and J 0 bases, leaving 8 bases between the germline ends. The CDR3 loop spans 14 amino acids. CDR3 DNA: TGTGCCATCAGTGAGGGCGGCAGCTCCTACGAGCAGTACTTC. Its protein is CAISEGGSSYEQYF.

The rearrangement uses TRBV7-9 and TRBJ2-5; D might be TRBD2 (6 bases). The CDR3 contains 14 residues. Trimming cost V 4 bases and J 4 bases, with 13 bases left between them. Per germline, CDR1 SEHNR and CDR2 FQNEAQ (reference sequence). The CDR3 nucleotides read TGTGCCAGCAGCTCTCTTGCGGGAACAGAGACCCAGTACTTC. This translates into CASSSLAGTETQYF.

This chain links TRBV7-6 with TRBJ2-3, with 8 bases identical to TRBD1. The CDR3 spans 16 residues. V gave up 2 bases and J gave up 3 bases; unmatched junction bases: 7. Germline CDR1 reads SGHVS; CDR2 reads FNYEAQ. The DNA for the CDR3 is TGTGCCAGCAGCTTAATCAGGGGGCTTGGTACAGATACGCAGTATTTT. Its protein product is CASSLIRGLGTDTQYF.

A few counts support this clonotype. This sequence joins TRBV7-2 and TRBJ1-2, with 8 positions matching TRBD1. With 6 bases clipped from V and 0 bases from J, the junction kept 9 bases outside the gene matches. The CDR3 covers 16 residues. Germline CDR1 SGHTA, CDR2 FQGNSA. This chain's CDR3 is CASRSGGNLANYGYTF. The CDR3 coding sequence is TGTGCCAGCAGGTCAGGGGGCAATCTCGCTAACTATGGCTACACCTTC. The full variable domain, rest sourced from reference TRBV7-2 and TRBJ1-2, is GAGVSQSPSNKVTEKGKDVELRCDPISGHTALYWYRQSLGQGLEFLIYFQGNSAPDKSGLPSDRFSAERTGGSVSTLTIQRTQQEDSAVYLCASRSGGNLANYGYTFGSGTRLTVV.

This clonotype was seen repeatedly, ten times or more. The V call is TRBV7-2, the J call TRBJ1-2, with D possibly being TRBD1 (5 bases). The length of the CDR3 is 15 residues. With 6 bases removed from V and 3 bases from J, the gap between germline ends came to 17 bases. The germline V gene encodes CDR1 SGHTA and CDR2 FQGNSA. Written as DNA, the CDR3 is TGTGCCAGCAGGATACGGGGGGATAGTGACTATGGCTACACCTTC. The encoded protein is CASRIRGDSDYGYTF.

This clonotype was observed a handful of times. The chain couples TRBV7-9 to TRBJ1-2; D is uncertain. V lost 0 bases, J lost 8 bases, and 10 bases lay in between. Germline V lookup: CDR1 SEHNR, CDR2 FQNEAQ (reference sequence). The CDR3 sequence is 13 residues long. The CDR3 DNA follows: TGTGCCAGCAGCTTAGCGCCTAAAGGGGGCTACACCTTC. It codes for CASSLAPKGGYTF.

V and J are TRBV4-3 and TRBJ2-7; 7 bases fit TRBD1. This CDR3 spans 14 amino acids. The ends lost 2 bases at V and 6 bases at J; junction bases unmatched: 7. Looked up from germline, CDR1 is LGHNA and CDR2 is YSLEER. The CDR3 region is CASSQRDSLGEQYF. CDR3 bases: TGCGCCAGCAGCCAACGGGACAGTCTGGGCGAGCAGTACTTC.

The chain is built from TRBV12-3 or TRBV12-4 and TRBJ2-4; D may be TRBD1 (6 bases). V lost 5 bases and J lost 12, with 17 bases in between. The CDR3 sequence is 13 residues long. In nucleotides, the CDR3 is TGTGCCAGCAGTCGGGACAACCTCTCTCCTCAGTACTTC. It is translated as CASSRDNLSPQYF.

This clonotype has just a few counts. The rearrangement links TRBV6-1 to TRBJ2-2; D not certain. CDR3 length equals 14 residues. Germline-derived CDR1 and CDR2 are MNHNS and SASEGT. Trimming shortened V by 6 bases and J by 5 bases, and 13 bases separated the two germline ends. This CDR3 is CASSLLMRTGELFF. CDR3 coding DNA: TGTGCCAGCAGCCTTTTAATGCGGACCGGGGAGCTGTTTTTT.